These 22 T cell receptor beta chains came from one sample sequenced in a study of CD8+CD57+ T cells in acquired aplastic anemia. TCR beta VDJ and CDR3 profiling used genomic DNA as template. TCRdb fed the reads into MiXCR, producing one record per CDR3 protein. In the table there are around 250,000 distinct CDR3 sequences, around 82% of which are singletons. The patients chosen for sequencing had shown expansion of CD8+CD57+ cells (detected by flow cytometry). The sequenced sample consisted of sorted CD4+, CD8+, or CD8+CD57+ T cells (not recorded which) from PBMCs. The receptors shown here come from a human donor with aplastic anemia.

Comments on this clonotype: A read error may produce the germline difference seen at one junction end. The rearrangement links TRBV7-9 to TRBJ1-1, with D tentatively TRBD1 (5 bases). CDR1 and CDR2 from the germline V gene are SEHNR and FQNEAQ (reference sequence). CDR3 size: 14 residues. The CDR3 sequence: CASSQWGGNGEDEF. Written as DNA, the CDR3 is TGTGCCAGCAGCCAGTGGGGCGGCAACGGTGAGGATGAGTTT.

This clonotype has a single count. The chain couples TRBV7-8 to TRBJ2-1, with TRBD2 as a possible D gene (5 bases). Germline assignment: CDR1 SGHVS and CDR2 FQNEAQ. CDR3 length equals 16 residues. Trimming removed 5 bases at V and 10 bases at J, with 24 bases between. This chain's CDR3 is CASSQAGGTDTEEQFF. In nucleotides, the CDR3 is TGTGCCAGCAGCCAGGCGGGCGGAACCGATACGGAGGAGCAGTTCTTC.

A note on this clonotype: One end of the junction does not line up with germline, which may come from a read error. The rearrangement joins TRBV7-3 to TRBJ2-3, with D perhaps matching TRBD2 (6 bases). CDR3 length: 14 amino acids. The germline CDR1 and CDR2 sequences are SGHTA and FQGTGA. In DNA form, the CDR3 reads TGTGCCAGCAGCTTAGGGGGAGGCGGCGATACGCCACATTTT. Amino acids: CASSLGGGGDTPHF.

In regard to this clonotype: The junction does not match germline at one end; this may be a read error. The chain employs TRBV7-9 and TRBJ2-4; possible D gene TRBD2, 5 bases. The germline V gene encodes CDR1 SEHNR and CDR2 FQNEAQ (reference sequence). This CDR3 has 12 residues. CDR3: CASGGAVAIHHF. CDR3 nucleotide sequence: TGCGCCAGCGGCGGAGCCGTGGCCATTCACCACTTC.

The chain employs TRBV7-3 and TRBJ2-3, with D possibly TRBD2 on 5 matching bases. V gave up 5 bases and J gave up 0 bases, with 9 bases separating them. Germline CDR1 is SGHTA and CDR2 is FQGTGA. The CDR3 has 14 amino acids. CDR3: CASSRAASTDTQYF. CDR3 coding DNA: TGTGCCAGCAGCCGAGCGGCTAGCACAGATACGCAGTATTTT.

The chain recombines TRBV20-1 with TRBJ1-2, with D maybe TRBD1 (5 bases). Looked up from germline, CDR1 is DFQATT and CDR2 is SNEGSKA (reference sequence). The CDR3 spans 13 residues. V dropped 3 bases and J dropped 3 bases, with 11 bases sitting between them. CDR3 protein: CSASQGTDYGYTF. The CDR3 DNA reads TGCAGTGCTAGTCAGGGCACAGACTATGGCTACACCTTC.

The chain links TRBV7-8 to TRBJ2-7, with D possibly being TRBD2 (5 bases). The CDR3 runs to 18 residues. Germline values: CDR1 SGHVS, CDR2 FQNEAQ. V dropped 3 bases and J dropped 1 base, with 22 bases sitting between them. CDR3 protein: CASSFRPDGKDLSYEQYV. The CDR3 DNA sequence: TGTGCCAGCAGCTTTCGGCCAGACGGGAAGGACCTTTCCTACGAGCAGTACGTC.

This clonotype has just one count. The chain has TRBV5-4 and TRBJ1-1; the D gene is possibly TRBD1 (6 bases). The CDR3 has 15 amino acids. Trimming shortened V by 2 bases and J by 7 bases, and 18 bases separated the two germline ends. Germline assignment: CDR1 SGHNT and CDR2 YYREEE (reference sequence). This CDR3 is CASSFTSGGFDEAFF. CDR3 nucleotide sequence: TGTGCCAGCAGCTTTACTAGCGGGGGCTTCGATGAAGCTTTCTTT.

The chain links TRBV20-1 to TRBJ2-3; D not certain. CDR1 and CDR2 (germline): DFQATT, SNEGSKA (reference sequence). The CDR3 totals 12 residues. V lost 3 bases and J 6 bases, leaving 10 bases between the germline ends. The CDR3 nucleotides read TGCAGTGCTAGGTACAGTGACGATACGCAGTATTTT. Translation: CSARYSDDTQYF.

Remarks on this clonotype: Because it lacks the conserved phenylalanine or tryptophan at the end, this CDR3 is likely a read error. The limits of the CDR3 on the DNA are not certain, so only TCRdb's listed CDR3 is given. CDR3 region: CASRSRARGKRPD. The chain combines TRBV9 with TRBJ2-3; the tabulated D call, TRBD1, remains unverified against the DNA. Germline lookup yields CDR1 SGDLS and CDR2 YYNGEE. Including both end residues, the CDR3 is 13 amino acids long.

Turning to this clonotype: No conserved phenylalanine or tryptophan ends this CDR3, so it is likely a read error. No DNA is shown, since the ends of the CDR3 on it are uncertain; the CDR3 is the one TCRdb lists. The chain is built from TRBV11-2 and TRBJ2-3; TRBD1 was called by the table and not checked on the DNA. The CDR3 has 13 residues if both end residues are counted. Germline V lookup: CDR1 SGHAT, CDR2 FQNNGV. CDR3 sequence: CASSFEPAETALS.

The chain is built from TRBV5-8 and TRBJ2-7; D might be TRBD2 (6 bases). Germline loops: CDR1 SGHTS, CDR2 YDEGEE. Deletions cut 4 bases from V and 6 bases from J, with 23 bases between. The CDR3 has 16 amino acids. CDR3 nucleotide sequence: TGTGCCAGCAGCATTACTAGCCAGGCGAACCTGGCCGAGCAGTACGTC. Translating gives CASSITSQANLAEQYV.

The gene calls are TRBV4-3 and TRBJ2-1; D call uncertain. The ends were cut back, 5 bases at V and 5 bases at J, with 13 bases in the middle. The CDR3 sequence is 14 residues long. CDR1 is LGHNA, CDR2 YSLEER, per germline. The CDR3 protein is CASSLDQQNNEQFF. The CDR3 DNA is TGCGCCAGCAGCTTAGATCAACAGAACAATGAGCAGTTCTTC.

Note on this clonotype: One junction end does not reproduce the germline sequence, and a read error may be involved. This rearrangement joins TRBV25-1 to TRBJ1-2; TRBD1 matches at 7 bases. This CDR3 comprises 15 residues. Per the germline V gene, CDR1 is MGHDK and CDR2 is SYGVNS. The CDR3 DNA is TGTGCCAGCAGTGGCCGGGACAGAAATAACTATGGCTACACCTTT. As protein: CASSGRDRNNYGYTF.

This clonotype was seen only once. The junction differs from germline at one of its ends, possibly a read error. The chain combines TRBV7-2 with TRBJ2-3; 9 bases map to TRBD1. Germline lookup yields CDR1 SGHTA and CDR2 FQGNSA. There are 14 residues in the CDR3. As DNA, the CDR3 is TGTGCCAGCAGCAATGGACAGGGGCCCCAAGAGACCCATTTT. Its translation: CASSNGQGPQETHF. Drawing the rest from reference TRBV7-2 and TRBJ2-3, the complete variable domain is GAGVSQSPSNKVTEKGKDVELRCDPISGHTALYWYRQSLGQGLEFLIYFQGNSAPDKSGLPSDRFSAERTGGSVSTLTIQRTQQEDSAVYLCASSNGQGPQETHFGPGTRLTVL.

The chain recombines TRBV7-8 with TRBJ1-1; no clear D gene. V shed 5 bases and J shed 14 bases, with 24 bases lying between them. This CDR3 comprises 14 residues. The germline gives CDR1 SGHVS, CDR2 FQNEAQ. The CDR3 DNA follows: TGTGCCAGCAGCGGAGAGGTAGGTACCGATGCAGAGTTCTTT. Protein: CASSGEVGTDAEFF.

This clonotype was seen only a few times. The conserved final phenylalanine or tryptophan is absent from the CDR3, which likely points to a read error. It is unclear where the CDR3 begins or ends on the DNA, so no DNA is shown, and the CDR3 is as TCRdb lists it. This sequence joins TRBV2 and TRBJ2-3; the table's D call of TRBD1 was not tested on the DNA. Termini included, the CDR3 measures 13 amino acids. Germline-derived CDR1 and CDR2 are SNHLY and FYNNEI. CDR3 sequence reads: CASGDLGTDTAYL.

With regard to this clonotype: One base separates it from a far larger clone, so it is likely a read error. This sequence joins TRBV5-6 and TRBJ2-3, with 7 bases fitting TRBD2. CDR1 and CDR2 from the germline V gene are SGHDT and YYEEEE. The ends lost 1 base at V and 6 bases at J; junction bases unmatched: 5. This CDR3 region has 14 residues. The CDR3 protein is CASSLWGGPDTQYF. As DNA, the CDR3 is TGTGCCAGCAGCTTGTGGGGGGGTCCCGATACGCAGTATTTT.

The V call is TRBV7-8, the J call TRBJ1-2, with a possible D match to TRBD1 (5 bases). Trimming took off 3 bases at V and 6 bases at J, with 20 bases between the two ends. Germline loops: CDR1 SGHVS, CDR2 FQNEAQ. The CDR3 has 16 amino acids. In DNA form, the CDR3 reads TGTGCCAGCAGCTTGGCGGGGGATCCCGTTACGCATGGCTACACCTTC. This gives the protein CASSLAGDPVTHGYTF.

As for this clonotype: The junction departs from the called germline gene at one end, perhaps through a read error. The J gene is TRBJ1-1, the V gene TRBV7-9, with unresolved D. The CDR3 covers 12 residues. Germline values: CDR1 SEHNR, CDR2 FQNEAQ (reference sequence). Here the CDR3 reads CATSRQAGDAYF. CDR3 in DNA: TGTGCCACCAGCCGCCAGGCGGGCGACGCTTACTTC.

Concerning this clonotype: Germline is not matched at one junction end, which may reflect a read error. This chain joins TRBV7-8 and TRBJ2-1, with D possibly TRBD2 on 6 matching bases. The CDR3 is made up of 15 amino acids. CDR1 is SGHVS and CDR2 is FQNEAQ in the germline V gene. The CDR3 loop is CASSIAADPYNEQFF. DNA of the CDR3: TGTGCCAGCAGCATAGCGGCAGACCCTTATAATGAGCAGTTCTTC.

This clonotype was observed a handful of times. One end of the junction does not line up with germline, which may come from a read error. The chain couples TRBV29-1 to TRBJ1-2; D is unresolved. The germline CDR1 and CDR2 sequences are SQVTM and ANQGSEA. This CDR3 is 11 amino acids long. The CDR3 spells CSVEDLAGSPF. The CDR3 region has the DNA TGCAGCGTTGAAGATCTGGCCGGTAGTCCCTTC.